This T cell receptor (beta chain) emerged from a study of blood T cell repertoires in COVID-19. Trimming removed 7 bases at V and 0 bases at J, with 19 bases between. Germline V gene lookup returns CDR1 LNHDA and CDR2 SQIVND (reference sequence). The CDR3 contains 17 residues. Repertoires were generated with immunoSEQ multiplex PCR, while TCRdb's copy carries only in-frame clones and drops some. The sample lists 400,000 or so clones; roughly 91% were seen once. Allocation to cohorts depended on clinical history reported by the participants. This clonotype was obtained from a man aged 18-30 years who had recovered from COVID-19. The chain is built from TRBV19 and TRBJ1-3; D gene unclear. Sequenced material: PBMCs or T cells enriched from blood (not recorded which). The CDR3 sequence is CASITGGDGLSGNTIYF. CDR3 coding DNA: TGTGCCAGTATCACCGGAGGAGACGGACTCTCTGGAAACACCATATATTTT.